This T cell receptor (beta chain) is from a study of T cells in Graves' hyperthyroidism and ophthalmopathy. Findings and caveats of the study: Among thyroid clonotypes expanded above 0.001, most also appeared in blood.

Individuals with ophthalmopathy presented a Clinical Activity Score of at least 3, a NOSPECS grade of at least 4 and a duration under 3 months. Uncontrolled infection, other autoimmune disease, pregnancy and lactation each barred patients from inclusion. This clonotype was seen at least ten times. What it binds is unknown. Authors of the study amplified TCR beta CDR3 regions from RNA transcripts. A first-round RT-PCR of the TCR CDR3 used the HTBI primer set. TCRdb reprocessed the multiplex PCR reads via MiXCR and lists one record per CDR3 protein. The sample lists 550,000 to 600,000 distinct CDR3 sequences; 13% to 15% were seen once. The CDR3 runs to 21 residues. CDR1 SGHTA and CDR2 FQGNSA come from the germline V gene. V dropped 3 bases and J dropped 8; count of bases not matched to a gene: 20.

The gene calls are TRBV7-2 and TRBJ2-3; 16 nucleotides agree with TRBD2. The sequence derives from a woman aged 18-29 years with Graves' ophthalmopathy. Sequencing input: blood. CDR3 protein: CASSLIPTRGLAGGSSSTQYF. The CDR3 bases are TGTGCCAGCAGCTTGATACCTACCCGGGGACTAGCGGGAGGGTCATCTAGTACGCAGTATTTT.